These T cell receptor beta chains were read from a single sample in a study of shared clonotypes between healthy human individuals. Profiled with immunoSEQ multiplex PCR; TCRdb holds only in-frame clones, not every one. The sample contains about 2 million clones, 85% to 95% of which appear only once. Sample: naive CD8+ T cells sorted from blood. These receptors were obtained from a man younger than 35 in good health. Both conserved end residues are part of each CDR3. The D gene is left open where the match is weak. Clone size, where shown, is once, few, many, or a class for clones that have expanded.

.,TRBJ2-7,TRBV2,TRBD2,TGTGCCAGCAGTGAGGGACTAGCGGGTGGCTCCTACGAGCAGTACTTC,CASSEGLAGGSYEQYF
.,TRBJ2-7,TRBV7-2,TRBD2,TGTGCCAGCAGCTCCGAGCTAGCGGGGAGAGTAGAGCAGTACTTC,CASSSELAGRVEQYF
.,TRBJ2-1,TRBV4-3,TRBD2,TGCGCCAGCAGCCAAGATACTAGCGGGACCTACAATGAGCAGTTCTTC,CASSQDTSGTYNEQFF
.,TRBJ2-7,TRBV6-6,.,TGTGCCAGCAGTTATCCGGGACGTCCGTACGAGCAGTACTTC,CASSYPGRPYEQYF
.,TRBJ2-3,TRBV11-2,.,TGTGCCAGCAGCTTAAACTGGCGTACAGGGATCTCAGATACGCAGTATTTT,CASSLNWRTGISDTQYF
.,TRBJ2-1,TRBV7-8,TRBD2,TGTGCCAGCAGCCCTGTGACTAGCGGGAACAATGAGCAGTTCTTC,CASSPVTSGNNEQFF
.,TRBJ2-1,TRBV4-3,.,TGCGCCAGCAGCCAAGTAGCGCCGCCGTCCTACAATGAGCAGTTCTTC,CASSQVAPPSYNEQFF
.,TRBJ2-7,TRBV4-1,.,TGCGCCAGCAGCCAATACGATGGCGGCCCCTCCTACGAGCAGTACTTC,CASSQYDGGPSYEQYF
.,TRBJ1-2,TRBV7-9,.,TGTGCCAGCAGCTTAGACCAGGGGCCCTTTGGCTACACCTTC,CASSLDQGPFGYTF
once,TRBJ2-1,TRBV6-1,.,TGTGCCAGCAGTGAGTCAGGGAACGCTATGTATGAGCAGTTCTTC,CASSESGNAMYEQFF
.,TRBJ2-1,TRBV5-1,TRBD2,TGCGCCAGCAGCTGGGCAAGCGGGGACAATGAGCAGTTCTTC,CASSWASGDNEQFF
.,TRBJ2-5,TRBV28,.,TGTGCCAGCAGTTTATGGGGGACGGATAAAGAGACCCAGTACTTC,CASSLWGTDKETQYF
.,TRBJ2-7,TRBV29-1,TRBD1,TGCAGCGTTGTGGGGAGGTCCCGGGACAGGGGAGGAGGGGAGCAGTACTTC,CSVVGRSRDRGGGEQYF
.,TRBJ2-7,TRBV2,TRBD1,TGTGCCTCCAGGGACAGGGACTCCTACGAGCAGTACTTC,CASRDRDSYEQYF
.,TRBJ2-7,TRBV7-9,.,TGTGCCAGCAGCCAGAATGGCGGCGGTCTGAGCTCCTACGAGCAGTACTTC,CASSQNGGGLSSYEQYF
.,TRBJ2-3,TRBV6-1,.,TGTGCCAGCGGTCTGGACATACTTGTCACAGATACGCAGTATTTT,CASGLDILVTDTQYF
.,TRBJ1-2,TRBV27,TRBD1,TGTGCCAGCAGTCCCCAACAGGGGGCAACTAACTATGGCTACACCTTC,CASSPQQGATNYGYTF
.,TRBJ2-4,TRBV27,.,TGTGCCAGCAGTTTTAGTAGCGAGGGCAAAAACATTCAGTACTTC,CASSFSSEGKNIQYF
few,TRBJ2-3,TRBV4-3,TRBD1,TGCGCCAGCAGCCAAGGGACAGGGAGCACAGATACGCAGTATTTT,CASSQGTGSTDTQYF
.,TRBJ2-5,TRBV11-2,TRBD2,TGTGCCAGCAGACTAGCGGGAGAAGAGACCCAGTACTTC,CASRLAGEETQYF
.,TRBJ1-2,TRBV6-5,.,TGTGCCAGCAGTTACAGTCCGGGTTCTAACTATGGCTACACCTTC,CASSYSPGSNYGYTF
once,TRBJ1-1,TRBV4-1,TRBD1,TGCGCCAGCAGCCTTGGGGACAGGTATAACACTGAAGCTTTCTTT,CASSLGDRYNTEAFF
once,TRBJ1-5,TRBV7-8,.,TGTGCCAGCAGCTCCCGGACAGAAAACCATCAGCCCCAGCATTTT,CASSSRTENHQPQHF
.,TRBJ1-5,TRBV29-1,.,TGCAGCGTTGAAGAAGGGTACAATCAGCCCCAGCATTTT,CSVEEGYNQPQHF
.,TRBJ2-7,TRBV30,.,TGTGCCTGGAGTGTAGGACCTTACGAGCAGTACTTC,CAWSVGPYEQYF
.,TRBJ2-7,TRBV4-2,.,TGTGCCAGCAGCCAGGGTTCCTACGAGCAGTACTTC,CASSQGSYEQYF
.,TRBJ2-3,TRBV4-1,.,TGCGCCAGCAGCCGGCAGGGAACCACAGATACGCAGTATTTT,CASSRQGTTDTQYF
.,TRBJ2-1,TRBV5-4,.,TGTGCCAGCAGCTGGGGACTTCAACGAGACAATGAGCAGTTCTTC,CASSWGLQRDNEQFF
.,TRBJ2-7,TRBV27,TRBD2,TGTGCCAGCAGTTTGGTGACTAGCGGGAGAAATAACGAGCAGTACTTC,CASSLVTSGRNNEQYF
.,TRBJ1-4,TRBV7-9,.,TGTGCCAGCAGCTCAGTCGAAAAACTGTTTTTT,CASSSVEKLFF
few,TRBJ2-7,TRBV5-6,TRBD1,TGTGCCAGCAGCTGGGACAGAACCTACGAGCAGTACTTC,CASSWDRTYEQYF
.,TRBJ2-3,TRBV4-2,.,TGTGCCAGCAGCCAAGATATCCAGGGATTAGCGGAGGGGGTAGATACGCAGTATTTT,CASSQDIQGLAEGVDTQYF
few,TRBJ2-5,TRBV6-5,TRBD1,TGTGCCAGCAGTTTTTGGGACAGGCAAGAGACCCAGTACTTC,CASSFWDRQETQYF
.,TRBJ2-7,TRBV21-1,.,TGTGCCAGCAGCAAAGAAGTGCCAGGTCACCTCTACGAGCAGTACTTC,CASSKEVPGHLYEQYF
.,TRBJ2-1,TRBV5-6,.,TGTGCCAGCAGCTCCTCTGGATACAATGAGCAGTTCTTC,CASSSSGYNEQFF
.,TRBJ2-7,TRBV6-1,.,TGTGCCAGCAGGACCATAGGGGGGTACGAGCAGTACTTC,CASRTIGGYEQYF
.,TRBJ2-1,TRBV13,.,TGTGCCAGCAGCCCTAAAATGGGGAATGAGCAGTTCTTC,CASSPKMGNEQFF
.,TRBJ1-2,TRBV10-3,TRBD1,TGTGCCATCAGTGAAGCCGGGACAGGGGTCTATGGCTACACCTTC,CAISEAGTGVYGYTF
.,TRBJ1-1,TRBV5-1,.,TGCGCCAGCAGCGTTGGACGGGGGCCGGAGAACACTGAAGCTTTCTTT,CASSVGRGPENTEAFF
.,TRBJ2-3,TRBV10-2,.,TGCGCCAGCAGTGACCCCTCAGGGTTGGAGTCAGATACGCAGTATTTT,CASSDPSGLESDTQYF
.,TRBJ1-1,TRBV4-1,.,TGCGCCAGCAGCCAAGATCTTCCGGGAAATACTGAAGCTTTCTTT,CASSQDLPGNTEAFF
once,TRBJ2-1,TRBV28,.,TGTGCCAGCAGTTTCCGGCTTCGACCCCGCGATGAGCAGTTCTTC,CASSFRLRPRDEQFF
.,TRBJ2-7,TRBV9,TRBD2,TGTGCCAGCAGCTCAAGGCCGGGACTAGCGGGAGACGAGCAGTACTTC,CASSSRPGLAGDEQYF
.,TRBJ2-7,TRBV5-6,.,TGTGCCAGCAGCTTTTCGGACTGGACCTACGAGCAGTACTTC,CASSFSDWTYEQYF
.,TRBJ2-1,TRBV4-1,TRBD2,TGCGCCAGCAGCCTGACTAGCGGGATCAATGAGCAGTTCTTC,CASSLTSGINEQFF
.,TRBJ2-7,TRBV28,.,TGTGCCAGCAGTTTAGTACTGGGGCCCCTCTACGAGCAGTACTTC,CASSLVLGPLYEQYF
.,TRBJ1-6,TRBV5-3,.,TGTGCCAGAAGATCCACGCCCAGAGGTAATTCACCCCTCCACTTT,CARRSTPRGNSPLHF
once,TRBJ2-5,TRBV4-3,.,TGCGCCAGCAGCCAAGATAGGGGTGACAGCCAAGAGACCCAGTACTTC,CASSQDRGDSQETQYF
.,TRBJ2-3,TRBV7-9,TRBD2,TGTGCCAGCAGTTATACTAGCGGGAGCGTGGATACGCAGTATTTT,CASSYTSGSVDTQYF